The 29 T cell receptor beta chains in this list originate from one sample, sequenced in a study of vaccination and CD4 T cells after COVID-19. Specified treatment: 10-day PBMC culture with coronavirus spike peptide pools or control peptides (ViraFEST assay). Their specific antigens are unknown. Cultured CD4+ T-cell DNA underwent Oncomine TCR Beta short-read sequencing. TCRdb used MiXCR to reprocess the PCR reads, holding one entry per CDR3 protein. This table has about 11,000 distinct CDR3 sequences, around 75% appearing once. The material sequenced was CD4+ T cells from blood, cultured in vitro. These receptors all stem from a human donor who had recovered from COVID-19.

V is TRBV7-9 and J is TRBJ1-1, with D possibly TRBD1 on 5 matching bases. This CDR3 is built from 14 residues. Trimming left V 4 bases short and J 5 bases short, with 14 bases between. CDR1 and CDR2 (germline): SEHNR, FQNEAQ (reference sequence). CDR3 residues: CASSSWGRLTEAFF. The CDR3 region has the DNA TGTGCCAGCAGCTCGTGGGGACGTCTGACTGAAGCTTTCTTT.

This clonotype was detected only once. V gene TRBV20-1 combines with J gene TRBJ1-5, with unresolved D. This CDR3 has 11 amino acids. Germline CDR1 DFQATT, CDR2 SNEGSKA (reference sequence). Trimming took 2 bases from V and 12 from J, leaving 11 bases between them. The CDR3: CSARLDVSQHF. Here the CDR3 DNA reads TGCAGTGCTAGACTAGACGTCAGCCAGCATTTT.

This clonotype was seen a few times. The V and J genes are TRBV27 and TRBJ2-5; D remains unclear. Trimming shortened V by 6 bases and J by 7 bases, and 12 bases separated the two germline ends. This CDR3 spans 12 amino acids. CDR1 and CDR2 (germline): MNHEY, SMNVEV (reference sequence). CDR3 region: CASSGVGGTQYF. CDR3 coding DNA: TGTGCCAGCAGCGGCGTGGGCGGGACCCAGTACTTC.

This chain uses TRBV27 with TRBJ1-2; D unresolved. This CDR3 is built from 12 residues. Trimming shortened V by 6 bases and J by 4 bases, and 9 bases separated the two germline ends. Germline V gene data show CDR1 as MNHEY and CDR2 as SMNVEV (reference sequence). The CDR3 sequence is CASRLDPYGYTF. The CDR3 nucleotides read TGTGCCAGCAGGCTGGACCCCTATGGCTACACCTTC.

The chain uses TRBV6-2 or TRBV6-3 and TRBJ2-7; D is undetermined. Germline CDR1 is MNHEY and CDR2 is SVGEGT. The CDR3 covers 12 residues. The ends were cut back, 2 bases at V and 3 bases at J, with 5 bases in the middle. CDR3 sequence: CASSYPIYEQYF. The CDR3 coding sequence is TGTGCCAGCAGTTACCCTATCTACGAGCAGTACTTC.

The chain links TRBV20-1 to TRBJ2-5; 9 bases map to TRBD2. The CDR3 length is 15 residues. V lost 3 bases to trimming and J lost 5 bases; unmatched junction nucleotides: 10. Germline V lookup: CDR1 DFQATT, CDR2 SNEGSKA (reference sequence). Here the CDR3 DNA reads TGCAGTGCTAGTTCTGTAGCGGGAGCGGGGGAGACCCAGTACTTC. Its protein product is CSASSVAGAGETQYF.

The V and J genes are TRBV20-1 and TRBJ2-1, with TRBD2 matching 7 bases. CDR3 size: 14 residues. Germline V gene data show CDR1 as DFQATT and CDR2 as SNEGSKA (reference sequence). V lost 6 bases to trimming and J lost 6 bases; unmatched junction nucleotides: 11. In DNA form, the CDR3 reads TGCAGTGCCCTCAGGGTGGCGGGAGCCAATGAGCAGTTCTTC. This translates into CSALRVAGANEQFF.

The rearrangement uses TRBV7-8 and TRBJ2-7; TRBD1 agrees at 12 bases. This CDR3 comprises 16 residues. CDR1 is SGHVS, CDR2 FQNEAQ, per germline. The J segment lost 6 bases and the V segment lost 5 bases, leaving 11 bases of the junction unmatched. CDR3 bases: TGTGCCAGCAGCCCCGGGACAGGGGGCTTTGGTGGCGAGCAGTACTTC. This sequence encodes CASSPGTGGFGGEQYF.

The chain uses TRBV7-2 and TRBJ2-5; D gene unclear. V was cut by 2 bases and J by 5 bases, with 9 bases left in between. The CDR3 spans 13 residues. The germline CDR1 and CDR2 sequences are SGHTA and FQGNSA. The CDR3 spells CASSLRTGETQYF. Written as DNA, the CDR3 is TGTGCCAGCAGCTTAAGGACGGGCGAGACCCAGTACTTC.

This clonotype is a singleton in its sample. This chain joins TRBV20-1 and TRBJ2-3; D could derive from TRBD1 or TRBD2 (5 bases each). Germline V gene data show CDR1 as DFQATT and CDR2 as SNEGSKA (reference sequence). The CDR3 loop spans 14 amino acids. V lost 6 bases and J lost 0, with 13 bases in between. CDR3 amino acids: CSATGRRSTDTQYF. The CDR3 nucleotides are TGCAGTGCCACGGGGCGGAGAAGCACAGATACGCAGTATTTT.

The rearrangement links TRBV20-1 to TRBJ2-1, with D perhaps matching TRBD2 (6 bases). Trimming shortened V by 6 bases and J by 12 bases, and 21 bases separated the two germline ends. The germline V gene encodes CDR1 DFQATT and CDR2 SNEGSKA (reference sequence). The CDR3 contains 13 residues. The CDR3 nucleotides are TGCAGTGCGCTTCAAAGGGGCCTCGGGGGGCAGTTCTTC. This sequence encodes CSALQRGLGGQFF.

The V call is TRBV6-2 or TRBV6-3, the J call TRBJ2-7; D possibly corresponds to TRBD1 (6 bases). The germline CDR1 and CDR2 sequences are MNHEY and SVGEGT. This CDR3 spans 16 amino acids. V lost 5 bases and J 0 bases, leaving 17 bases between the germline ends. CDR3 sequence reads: CASSGDRDTLSYEQYF. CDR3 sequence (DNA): TGTGCCAGCAGTGGCGACCGGGACACCCTCTCCTACGAGCAGTACTTC.

The DNA of the CDR3 is TGTGCCAGCAAACCCTTCCAATCTAACTATGGCTACACCTTC. This encodes CASKPFQSNYGYTF. The chain links TRBV6-2 or TRBV6-3 to TRBJ1-2; D gene uncertain. The CDR3 totals 14 residues. Germline V gene sequence: CDR1 MNHEY, CDR2 SVGEGT. The germline V and J ends were trimmed by 7 bases and 0 bases, with 12 bases remaining between them.

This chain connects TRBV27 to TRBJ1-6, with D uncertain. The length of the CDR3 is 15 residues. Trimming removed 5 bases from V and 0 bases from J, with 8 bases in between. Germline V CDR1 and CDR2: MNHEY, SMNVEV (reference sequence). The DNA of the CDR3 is TGTGCCAGCAGTACGTTAGGCTCCTATAATTCACCCCTCCACTTT. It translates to CASSTLGSYNSPLHF.

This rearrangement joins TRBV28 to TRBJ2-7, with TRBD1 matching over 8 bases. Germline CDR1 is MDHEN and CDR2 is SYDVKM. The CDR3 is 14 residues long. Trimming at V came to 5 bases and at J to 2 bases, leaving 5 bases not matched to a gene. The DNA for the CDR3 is TGTGCCAGCAGTCGACAGGGGAGCGCCTACGAGCAGTACTTC. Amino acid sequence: CASSRQGSAYEQYF. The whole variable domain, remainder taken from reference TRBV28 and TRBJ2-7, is DVKVTQSSRYLVKRTGEKVFLECVQDMDHENMFWYRQDPGLGLRLIYFSYDVKMKEKGDIPEGYSVSREKKERFSLILESASTNQTSMYLCASSRQGSAYEQYFGPGTRLTVT.

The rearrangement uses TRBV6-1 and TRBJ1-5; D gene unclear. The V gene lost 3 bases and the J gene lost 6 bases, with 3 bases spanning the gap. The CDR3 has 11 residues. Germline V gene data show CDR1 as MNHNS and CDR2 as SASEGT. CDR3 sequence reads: CASSDFQPQHF. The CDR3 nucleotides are TGTGCCAGCAGTGATTTTCAGCCCCAGCATTTT.

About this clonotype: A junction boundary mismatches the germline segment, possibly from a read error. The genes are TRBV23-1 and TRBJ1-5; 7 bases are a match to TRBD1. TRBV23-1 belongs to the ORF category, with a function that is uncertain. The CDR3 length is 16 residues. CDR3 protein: CASTQGGTPSDQPQHF. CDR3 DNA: TGCGCCAGCACCCAGGGGGGGACGCCTAGCGATCAGCCCCAGCATTTT.

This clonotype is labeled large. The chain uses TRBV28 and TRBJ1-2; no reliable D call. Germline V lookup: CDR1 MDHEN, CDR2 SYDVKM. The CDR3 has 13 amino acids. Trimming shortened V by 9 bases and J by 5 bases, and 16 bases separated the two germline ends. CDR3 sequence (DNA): TGTGCCAGTCAACTAGGACGCGTGTATGGCTACACCTTC. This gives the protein CASQLGRVYGYTF.

The CDR3 spells CASSLRTGTGGTEAFF. The DNA of the CDR3 is TGTGCCAGCAGTTTAAGGACCGGGACAGGGGGCACTGAAGCTTTCTTT. This sequence joins TRBV28 and TRBJ1-1, with 11 bases that match TRBD1. V dropped 2 bases and J dropped 4; count of bases not matched to a gene: 6. From germline, CDR1 is MDHEN and CDR2 SYDVKM. The CDR3 has 16 residues. Full variable domain (outside the CDR3, taken from reference TRBV28 and TRBJ1-1): DVKVTQSSRYLVKRTGEKVFLECVQDMDHENMFWYRQDPGLGLRLIYFSYDVKMKEKGDIPEGYSVSREKKERFSLILESASTNQTSMYLCASSLRTGTGGTEAFFGQGTRLTVV.

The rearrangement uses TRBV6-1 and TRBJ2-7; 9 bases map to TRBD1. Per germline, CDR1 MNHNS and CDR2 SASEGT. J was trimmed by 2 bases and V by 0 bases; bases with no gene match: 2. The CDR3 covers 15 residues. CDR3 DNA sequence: TGTGCCAGCAGTGAAGCGTGGGACAGGGCCTACGAGCAGTACTTC. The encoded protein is CASSEAWDRAYEQYF.

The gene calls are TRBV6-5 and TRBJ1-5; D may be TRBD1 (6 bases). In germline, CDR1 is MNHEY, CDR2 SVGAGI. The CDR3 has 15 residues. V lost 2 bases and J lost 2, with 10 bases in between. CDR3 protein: CASSYRGGRNQPQHF. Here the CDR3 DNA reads TGTGCCAGCAGTTACAGGGGGGGACGCAATCAGCCCCAGCATTTT.

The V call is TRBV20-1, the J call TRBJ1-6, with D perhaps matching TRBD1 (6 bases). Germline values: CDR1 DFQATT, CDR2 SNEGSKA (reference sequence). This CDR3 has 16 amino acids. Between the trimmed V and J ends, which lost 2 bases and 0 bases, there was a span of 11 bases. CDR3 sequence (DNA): TGCAGTGCTAGACCGACAGGTCACTCCTATAATTCACCCCTCCACTTT. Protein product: CSARPTGHSYNSPLHF.

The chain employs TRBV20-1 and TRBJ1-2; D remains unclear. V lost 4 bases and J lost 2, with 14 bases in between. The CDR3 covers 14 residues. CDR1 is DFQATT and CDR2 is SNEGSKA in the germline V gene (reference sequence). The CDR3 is CSATSPKRNYGYTF. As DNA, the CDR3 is TGCAGTGCTACATCCCCGAAAAGGAACTATGGCTACACCTTC.

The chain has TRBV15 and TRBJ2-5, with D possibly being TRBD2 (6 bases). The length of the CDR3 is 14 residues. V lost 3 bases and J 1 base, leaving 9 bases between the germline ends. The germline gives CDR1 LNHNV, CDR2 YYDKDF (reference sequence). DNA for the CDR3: TGTGCCACCAGCAGCGGGAGCCCCCAAGAGACCCAGTACTTC. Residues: CATSSGSPQETQYF.

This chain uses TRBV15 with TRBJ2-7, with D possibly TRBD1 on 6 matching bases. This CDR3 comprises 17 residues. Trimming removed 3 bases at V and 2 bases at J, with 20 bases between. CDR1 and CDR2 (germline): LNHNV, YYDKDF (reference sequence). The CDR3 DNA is TGTGCCACCAGCAGGAACACCGGGACACCTCACACCTACGAGCAGTACTTC. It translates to CATSRNTGTPHTYEQYF.

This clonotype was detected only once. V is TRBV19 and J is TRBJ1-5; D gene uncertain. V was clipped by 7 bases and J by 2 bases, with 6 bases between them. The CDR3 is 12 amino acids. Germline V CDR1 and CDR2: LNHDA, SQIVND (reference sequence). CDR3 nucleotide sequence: TGTGCCAGTAAGATGGGCAATCAGCCCCAGCATTTT. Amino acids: CASKMGNQPQHF.

The CDR3 protein is CASSFIYNQPQHF. In DNA form, the CDR3 reads TGTGCCAGCAGCTTTATCTACAATCAGCCCCAGCATTTT. This sequence joins TRBV7-2 and TRBJ1-5; no firm D call. The germline V and J ends were trimmed by 3 bases and 3 bases, with 6 bases remaining between them. The germline V gene has CDR1 SGHTA and CDR2 FQGNSA. CDR3 length equals 13 residues. Combining the CDR3 with reference TRBV7-2 and TRBJ1-5 gives the whole variable domain GAGVSQSPSNKVTEKGKDVELRCDPISGHTALYWYRQSLGQGLEFLIYFQGNSAPDKSGLPSDRFSAERTGGSVSTLTIQRTQQEDSAVYLCASSFIYNQPQHFGDGTRLSIL.

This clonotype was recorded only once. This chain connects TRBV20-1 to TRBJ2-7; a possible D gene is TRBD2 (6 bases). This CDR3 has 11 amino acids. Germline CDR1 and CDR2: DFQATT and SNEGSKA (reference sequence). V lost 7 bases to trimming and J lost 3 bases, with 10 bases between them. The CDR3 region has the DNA TGCAGTGGGAGGGCCTACTACGAGCAGTACTTC. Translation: CSGRAYYEQYF.

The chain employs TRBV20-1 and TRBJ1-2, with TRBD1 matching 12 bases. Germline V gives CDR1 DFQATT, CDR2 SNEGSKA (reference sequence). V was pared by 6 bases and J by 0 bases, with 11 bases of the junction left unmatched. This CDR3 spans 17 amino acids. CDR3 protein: CSASSRDRGPANYGYTF. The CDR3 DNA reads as TGCAGTGCCTCCTCCCGGGACAGGGGGCCAGCTAACTATGGCTACACCTTC.